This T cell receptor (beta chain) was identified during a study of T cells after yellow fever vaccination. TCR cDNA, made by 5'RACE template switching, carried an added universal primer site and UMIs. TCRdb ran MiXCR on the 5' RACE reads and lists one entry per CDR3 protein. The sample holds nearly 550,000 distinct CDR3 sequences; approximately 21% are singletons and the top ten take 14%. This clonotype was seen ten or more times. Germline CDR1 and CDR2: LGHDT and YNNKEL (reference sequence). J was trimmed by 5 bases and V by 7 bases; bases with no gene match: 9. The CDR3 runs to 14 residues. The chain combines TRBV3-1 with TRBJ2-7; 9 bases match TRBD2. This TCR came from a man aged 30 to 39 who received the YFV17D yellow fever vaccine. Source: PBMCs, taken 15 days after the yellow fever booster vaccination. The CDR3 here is CASKKTSGPHEQYF. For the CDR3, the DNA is TGTGCCAGCAAAAAGACTAGCGGACCTCACGAGCAGTACTTC.